The source of this T cell receptor (beta chain) is a study of T cells in Graves' hyperthyroidism and ophthalmopathy. Study conclusions and caveats: Blood also showed most of the thyroid clonotypes that were expanded above 0.001.

Germline V CDR1 and CDR2: PRHDT, FYEKMQ (reference sequence). The CDR3 loop spans 15 amino acids. V gave up 1 base and J gave up 2 bases, with 9 bases separating them. From RNA transcripts, TCR beta CDR3 regions were amplified. The TCR CDR3 was amplified in a first-round RT-PCR using the HTBI primer set. TCRdb passed the multiplex PCR reads through MiXCR, listing each CDR3 protein once. The table shows fewer than 400,000 distinct CDR3 sequences, with roughly 15% occurring only once. The table lists this clonotype with many counts. Its cognate antigen is unknown. Orbital computed tomography, thyroid ultrasound, serum thyroxine and TRAb, and clinical symptoms together informed the diagnoses. Fresh 10 ml peripheral blood yielded PBMCs.

The sample comprised blood. The gene calls are TRBV13 and TRBJ2-1; D is perhaps TRBD2 (6 bases). The TCR sequence derives from a young man with Graves' hyperthyroidism. CDR3 region: CASSLARDPYNEQFF. Written as DNA, the CDR3 is TGTGCCAGCAGCTTAGCGCGGGATCCCTACAATGAGCAGTTCTTC.